This T cell receptor (beta chain) comes out of a study of T cell responses to AZD1222 COVID-19 vaccine. Note on this clone: Its antigen is not known.

The protocol was immunoSEQ multiplex PCR, while the TCRdb copy is restricted to in-frame clones and leaves out a portion. Here the sample spans some 100,000 clones, around 89% being singletons. It was second doses at about 4 or about 12 weeks that were pooled. Study-wide points: None of the repertoires were sampled until the peak T cell response had passed.

The origin of this receptor is an adult who received the AZD1222 COVID-19 vaccine. This specimen consisted of peripheral blood, obtained 28 days after the second AZD1222 dose.

This CDR3 is CASSLGGQGPDTQYF. In nucleotides, the CDR3 is TGTGCCAGCAGCTTAGGGGGACAGGGACCAGATACGCAGTATTTT. This chain joins TRBV7-9 and TRBJ2-3; 9 positions match TRBD1. CDR1 and CDR2 from the germline V gene are SEHNR and FQNEAQ (reference sequence). The CDR3 runs to 15 residues. J gave up 4 bases and V 1 base, and 3 bases lay outside the gene matches.